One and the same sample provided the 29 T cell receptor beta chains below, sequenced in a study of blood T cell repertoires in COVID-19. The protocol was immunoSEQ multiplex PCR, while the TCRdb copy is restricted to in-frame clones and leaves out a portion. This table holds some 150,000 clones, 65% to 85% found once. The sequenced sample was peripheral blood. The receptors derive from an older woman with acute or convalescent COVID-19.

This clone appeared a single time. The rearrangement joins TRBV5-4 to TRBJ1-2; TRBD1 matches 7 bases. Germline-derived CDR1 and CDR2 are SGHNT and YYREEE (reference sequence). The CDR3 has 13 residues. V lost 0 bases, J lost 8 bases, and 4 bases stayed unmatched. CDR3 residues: CASSLGQGGGYTF. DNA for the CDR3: TGTGCCAGCAGCTTGGGACAGGGAGGAGGCTACACCTTC.

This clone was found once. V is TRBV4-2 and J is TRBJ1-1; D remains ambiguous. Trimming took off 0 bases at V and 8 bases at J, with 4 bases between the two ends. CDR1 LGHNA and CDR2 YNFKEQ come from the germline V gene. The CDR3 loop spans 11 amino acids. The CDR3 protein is CASSQDMEAFF. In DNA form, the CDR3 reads TGTGCCAGCAGCCAAGATATGGAAGCTTTCTTT.

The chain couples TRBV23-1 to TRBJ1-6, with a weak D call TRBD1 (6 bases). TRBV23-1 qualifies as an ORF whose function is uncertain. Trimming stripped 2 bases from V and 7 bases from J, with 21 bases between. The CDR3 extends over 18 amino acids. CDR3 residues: CASSQELGDRKKNSPLHF. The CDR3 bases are TGCGCCAGCAGTCAAGAATTGGGCGACAGGAAAAAAAATTCACCCCTCCACTTT.

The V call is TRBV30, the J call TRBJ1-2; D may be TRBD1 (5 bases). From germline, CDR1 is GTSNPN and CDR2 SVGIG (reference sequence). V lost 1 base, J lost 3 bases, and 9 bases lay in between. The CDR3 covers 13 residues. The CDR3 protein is CAWSEGRDYGYTF. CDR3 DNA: TGTGCCTGGAGTGAGGGGCGAGACTATGGCTACACCTTC.

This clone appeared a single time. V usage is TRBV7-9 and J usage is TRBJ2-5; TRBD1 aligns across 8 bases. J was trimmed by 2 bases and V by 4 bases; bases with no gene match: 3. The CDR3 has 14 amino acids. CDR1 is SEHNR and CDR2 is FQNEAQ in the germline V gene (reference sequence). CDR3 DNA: TGTGCCAGCAGCTCGACAGGGGAACAAGAGACCCAGTACTTC. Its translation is CASSSTGEQETQYF.

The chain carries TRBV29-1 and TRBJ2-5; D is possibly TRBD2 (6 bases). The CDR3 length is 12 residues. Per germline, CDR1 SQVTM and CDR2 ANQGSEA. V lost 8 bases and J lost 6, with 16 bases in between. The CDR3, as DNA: TGCAGCCTGGGGGGAGGCGGAAAGACCCAGTACTTC. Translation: CSLGGGGKTQYF.

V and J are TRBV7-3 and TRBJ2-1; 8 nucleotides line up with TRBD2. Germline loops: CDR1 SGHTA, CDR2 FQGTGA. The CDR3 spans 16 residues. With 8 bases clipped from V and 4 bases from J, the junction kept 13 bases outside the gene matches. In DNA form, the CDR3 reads TGTGCCAGCGCCCAAGGCGGGCTAGCGGGTTACAATGAGCAGTTCTTC. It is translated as CASAQGGLAGYNEQFF.

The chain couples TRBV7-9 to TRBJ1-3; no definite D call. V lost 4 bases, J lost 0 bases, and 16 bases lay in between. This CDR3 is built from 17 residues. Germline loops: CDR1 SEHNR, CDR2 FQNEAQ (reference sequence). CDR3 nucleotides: TGTGCCAGCAGCTCGTATTACATTTCCCTCTCTGGAAACACCATATATTTT. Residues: CASSSYYISLSGNTIYF.

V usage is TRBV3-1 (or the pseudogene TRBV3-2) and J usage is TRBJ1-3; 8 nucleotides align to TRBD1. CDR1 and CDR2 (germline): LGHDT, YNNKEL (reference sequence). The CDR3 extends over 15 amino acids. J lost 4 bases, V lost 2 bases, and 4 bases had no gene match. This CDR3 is CASSQPRGLGNTIYF. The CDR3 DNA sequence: TGTGCCAGCAGCCAACCCAGGGGGCTCGGAAACACCATATATTTT.

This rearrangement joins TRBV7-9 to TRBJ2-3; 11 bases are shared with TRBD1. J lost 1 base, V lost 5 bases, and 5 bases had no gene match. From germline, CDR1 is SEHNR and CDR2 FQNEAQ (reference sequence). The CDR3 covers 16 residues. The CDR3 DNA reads TGTGCCAGCAGCCAAGGACAGGGGGCGCGCACAGATACGCAGTATTTT. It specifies CASSQGQGARTDTQYF.

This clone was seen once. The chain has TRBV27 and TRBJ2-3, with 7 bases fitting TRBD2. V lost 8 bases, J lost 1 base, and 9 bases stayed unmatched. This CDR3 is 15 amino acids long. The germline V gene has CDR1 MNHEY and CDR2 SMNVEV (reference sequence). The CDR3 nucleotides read TGTGCCAGCCCCCTGAAGGGGAGGGGCACAGATACGCAGTATTTT. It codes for CASPLKGRGTDTQYF.

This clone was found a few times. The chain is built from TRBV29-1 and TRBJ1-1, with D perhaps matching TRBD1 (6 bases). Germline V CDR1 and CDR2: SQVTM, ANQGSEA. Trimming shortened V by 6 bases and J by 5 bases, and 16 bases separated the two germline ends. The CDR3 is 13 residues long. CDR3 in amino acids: CSVEQGLSTEAFF. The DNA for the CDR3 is TGCAGCGTAGAACAGGGTTTGAGTACTGAAGCTTTCTTT. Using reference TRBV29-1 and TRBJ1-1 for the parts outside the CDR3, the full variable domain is SAVISQKPSRDICQRGTSLTIQCQVDSQVTMMFWYRQQPGQSLTLIATANQGSEATYESGFVIDKFPISRPNLTFSTLTVSNMSPEDSSIYLCSVEQGLSTEAFFGQGTRLTVV.

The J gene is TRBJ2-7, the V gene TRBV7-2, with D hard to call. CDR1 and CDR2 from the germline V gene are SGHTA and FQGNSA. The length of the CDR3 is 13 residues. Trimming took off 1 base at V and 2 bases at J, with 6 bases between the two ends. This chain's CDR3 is CASSLVSPYEQYF. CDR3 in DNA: TGTGCCAGCAGCTTAGTTAGCCCCTACGAGCAGTACTTC.

The CDR3 loop is CASSGTPNTEAFF. CDR3 sequence (DNA): TGTGCCAGCAGCGGGACTCCGAACACTGAAGCTTTCTTT. The rearrangement joins TRBV28 to TRBJ1-1; a possible D gene is TRBD1 (5 bases). The V and J ends lost 6 bases and 1 base respectively, with 9 bases between them. The CDR3 runs 13 residues. The germline V gene encodes CDR1 MDHEN and CDR2 SYDVKM. The full variable domain, completed using reference TRBV28 and TRBJ1-1, is DVKVTQSSRYLVKRTGEKVFLECVQDMDHENMFWYRQDPGLGLRLIYFSYDVKMKEKGDIPEGYSVSREKKERFSLILESASTNQTSMYLCASSGTPNTEAFFGQGTRLTVV.

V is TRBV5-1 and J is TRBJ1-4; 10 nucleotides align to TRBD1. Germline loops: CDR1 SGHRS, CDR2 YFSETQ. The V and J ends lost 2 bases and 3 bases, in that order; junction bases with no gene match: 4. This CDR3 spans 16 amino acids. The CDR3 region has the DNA TGCGCCAGCAGCTTAGGACAGGGGGAGGCTAATGAAAAACTGTTTTTT. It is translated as CASSLGQGEANEKLFF.

CDR3 residues: CASSQGNEQFF. The DNA for the CDR3 is TGTGCCAGCAGCCAGGGCAATGAGCAGTTCTTC. This chain uses TRBV7-2 with TRBJ2-1, with D tentatively TRBD1 (5 bases). Germline V lookup: CDR1 SGHTA, CDR2 FQGNSA. This CDR3 has 11 amino acids. The ends were cut back, 5 bases at V and 6 bases at J, with 5 bases in the middle.

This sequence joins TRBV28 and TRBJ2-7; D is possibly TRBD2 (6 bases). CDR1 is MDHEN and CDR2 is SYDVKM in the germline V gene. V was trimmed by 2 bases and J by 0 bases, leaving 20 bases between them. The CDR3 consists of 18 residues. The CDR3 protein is CASSLRSGVGGPSYEQYF. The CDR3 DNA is TGTGCCAGCAGTTTACGTTCGGGAGTGGGGGGACCCTCCTACGAGCAGTACTTC.

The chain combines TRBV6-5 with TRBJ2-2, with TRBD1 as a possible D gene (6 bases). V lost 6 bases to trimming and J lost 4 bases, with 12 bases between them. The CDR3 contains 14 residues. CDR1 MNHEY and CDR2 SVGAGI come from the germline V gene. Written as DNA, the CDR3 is TGTGCCAGCAGGCTGGACAGAGTCACCGGGGAGCTGTTTTTT. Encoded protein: CASRLDRVTGELFF.

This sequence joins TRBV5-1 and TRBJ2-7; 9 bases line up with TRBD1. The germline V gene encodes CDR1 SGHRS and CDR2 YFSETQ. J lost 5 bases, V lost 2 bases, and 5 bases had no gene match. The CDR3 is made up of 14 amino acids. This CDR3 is CASSFGQGLNEQYF. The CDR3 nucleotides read TGCGCCAGCAGCTTTGGACAGGGGTTAAACGAGCAGTACTTC.

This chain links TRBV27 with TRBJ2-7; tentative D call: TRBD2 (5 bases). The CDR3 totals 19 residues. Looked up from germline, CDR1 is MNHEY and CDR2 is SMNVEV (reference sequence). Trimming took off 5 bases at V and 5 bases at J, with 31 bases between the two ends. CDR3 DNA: TGTGCCAGCAGTGCCCGAGGGCGACTAATGGTATTCGGTATGGACGAGCAGTACTTC. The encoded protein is CASSARGRLMVFGMDEQYF.

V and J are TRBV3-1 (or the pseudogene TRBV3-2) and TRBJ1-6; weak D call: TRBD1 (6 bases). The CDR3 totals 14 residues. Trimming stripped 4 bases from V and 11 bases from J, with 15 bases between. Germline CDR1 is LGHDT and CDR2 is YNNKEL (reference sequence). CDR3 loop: CASSPAGAEAPLHF. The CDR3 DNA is TGTGCCAGCAGCCCAGCGGGGGCCGAAGCACCCCTCCACTTT.

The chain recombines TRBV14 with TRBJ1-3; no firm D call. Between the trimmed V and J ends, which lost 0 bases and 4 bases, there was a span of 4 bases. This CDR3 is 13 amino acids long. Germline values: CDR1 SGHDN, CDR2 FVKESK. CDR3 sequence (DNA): TGTGCCAGCAGCCAAGACAGGGGAAACACCATATATTTT. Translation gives CASSQDRGNTIYF.

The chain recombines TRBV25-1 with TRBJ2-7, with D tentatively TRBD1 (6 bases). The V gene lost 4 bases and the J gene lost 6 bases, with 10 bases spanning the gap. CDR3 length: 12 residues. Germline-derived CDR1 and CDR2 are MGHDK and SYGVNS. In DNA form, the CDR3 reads TGTGCCAGCAGTGGGGGGCTCTCCGAGCAGTACTTC. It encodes CASSGGLSEQYF.

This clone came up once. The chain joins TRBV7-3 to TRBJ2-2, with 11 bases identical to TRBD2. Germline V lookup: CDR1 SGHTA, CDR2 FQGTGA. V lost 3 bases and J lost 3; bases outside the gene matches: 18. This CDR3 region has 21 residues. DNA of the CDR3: TGTGCCAGCAGCTTCAATCCCGCCCTTAGCGGGAGGGCCGGGGACACCGGGGAGCTGTTTTTT. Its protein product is CASSFNPALSGRAGDTGELFF.

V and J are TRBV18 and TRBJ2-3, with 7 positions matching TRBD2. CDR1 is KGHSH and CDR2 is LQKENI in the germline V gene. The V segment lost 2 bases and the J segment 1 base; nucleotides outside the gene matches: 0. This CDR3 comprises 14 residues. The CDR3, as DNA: TGTGCCAGCTCACCAGCGGGGGGCACAGATACGCAGTATTTT. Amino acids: CASSPAGGTDTQYF.

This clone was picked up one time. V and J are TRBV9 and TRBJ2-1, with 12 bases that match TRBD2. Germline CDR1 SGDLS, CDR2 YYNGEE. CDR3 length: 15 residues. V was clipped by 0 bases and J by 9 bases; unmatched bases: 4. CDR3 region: CASSVALGLAGEQFF. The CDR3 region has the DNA TGTGCCAGCAGCGTAGCGCTGGGACTAGCGGGTGAGCAGTTCTTC.

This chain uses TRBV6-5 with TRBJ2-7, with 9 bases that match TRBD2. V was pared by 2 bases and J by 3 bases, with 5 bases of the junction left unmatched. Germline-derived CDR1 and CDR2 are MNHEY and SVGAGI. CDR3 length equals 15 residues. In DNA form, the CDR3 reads TGTGCCAGCAGTTACCCCGGGACTAGCCTCTACGAGCAGTACTTC. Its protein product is CASSYPGTSLYEQYF.

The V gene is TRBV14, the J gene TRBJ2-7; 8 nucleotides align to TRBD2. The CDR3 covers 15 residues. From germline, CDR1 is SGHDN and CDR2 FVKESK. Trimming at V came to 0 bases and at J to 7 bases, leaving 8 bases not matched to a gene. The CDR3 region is CASSQEAGVAGEQYF. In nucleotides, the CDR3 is TGTGCCAGCAGCCAAGAGGCGGGAGTAGCGGGGGAGCAGTACTTC.

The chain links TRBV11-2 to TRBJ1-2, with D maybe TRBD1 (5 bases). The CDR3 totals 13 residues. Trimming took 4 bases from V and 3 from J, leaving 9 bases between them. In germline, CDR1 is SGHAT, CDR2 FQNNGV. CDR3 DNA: TGTGCCAGCAGCTCCACAGGTTACTATGGCTACACCTTC. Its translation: CASSSTGYYGYTF.